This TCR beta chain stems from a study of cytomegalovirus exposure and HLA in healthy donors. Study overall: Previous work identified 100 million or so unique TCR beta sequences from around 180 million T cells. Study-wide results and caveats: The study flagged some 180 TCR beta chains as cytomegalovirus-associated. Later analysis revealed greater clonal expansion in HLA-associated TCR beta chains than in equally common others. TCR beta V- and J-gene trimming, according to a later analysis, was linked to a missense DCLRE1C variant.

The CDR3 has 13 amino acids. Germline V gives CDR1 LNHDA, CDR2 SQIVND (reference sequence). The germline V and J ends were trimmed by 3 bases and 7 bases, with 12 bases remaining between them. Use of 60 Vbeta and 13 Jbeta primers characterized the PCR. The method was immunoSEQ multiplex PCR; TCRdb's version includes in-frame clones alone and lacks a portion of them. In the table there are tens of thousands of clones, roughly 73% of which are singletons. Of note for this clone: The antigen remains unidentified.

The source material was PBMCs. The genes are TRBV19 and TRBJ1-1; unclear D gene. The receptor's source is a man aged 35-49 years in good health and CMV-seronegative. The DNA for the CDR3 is TGTGCCAGTAGTATCAGTGTGGCAGGTGAAGCTTTCTTT. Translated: CASSISVAGEAFF. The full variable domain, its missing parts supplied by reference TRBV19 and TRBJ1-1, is DGGITQSPKYLFRKEGQNVTLSCEQNLNHDAMYWYRQDPGQGLRLIYYSQIVNDFQKGDIAEGYSVSREKKESFPLTVTSAQKNPTAFYLCASSISVAGEAFFGQGTRLTVV.